A single sample is the source of the 3 T cell receptor beta chains below, sequenced in a study of neurological immune-mediated disorders. MiXCR, run by TCRdb on the 5' RACE reads, gives a single entry per CDR3 protein. Of 25,000 to 30,000 distinct CDR3 sequences listed, about 3.5% are singletons. Sequenced: PBMCs. The source is a woman aged 30 to 39 with multiple sclerosis.

This clonotype was observed at least ten times. This chain links TRBV5-1 with TRBJ2-7; 7 positions match TRBD2. CDR3 length: 16 amino acids. The V gene's germline CDR1 is SGHRS and CDR2 YFSETQ. V gave up 1 base and J gave up 0 bases; unmatched junction bases: 7. CDR3 region: CASSLFPAGNSYEQYF. The CDR3 DNA reads as TGCGCCAGCAGCTTGTTCCCAGCGGGAAACTCCTACGAGCAGTACTTC.

In its sample, this clonotype was seen a few times. Relative to the germline gene, one junction end is altered; a read error may explain this. CDR3: CASSLEGNSPLNF. For the CDR3, the DNA is TGTGCCAGCAGTTTAGAGGGGAATTCACCCCTCAACTTT. The chain combines TRBV27 with TRBJ1-6; D may be TRBD1 (5 bases). Germline assignment: CDR1 MNHEY and CDR2 SMNVEV (reference sequence). The length of the CDR3 is 13 residues.

This clonotype was recorded at least ten times. Just one base apart from a much larger clone, this may be a read error. The chain carries TRBV11-2 and TRBJ2-7; possible D gene TRBD2, 6 bases. Trimming took off 5 bases at V and 7 bases at J, with 21 bases between the two ends. Germline V gene lookup returns CDR1 SGHAT and CDR2 FQNNGV. This CDR3 contains 15 residues. The DNA for the CDR3 is TGTGCCAGCAGCCCTCCGGGAAAGGGACTGGGGGAGCAGTACTTC. This encodes CASSPPGKGLGEQYF.